This passage covers 10 T cell receptor beta chains from one sample sequenced in a study of OX40 agonist ivuxolimab in advanced cancers. Only in-frame clones appear in the TCRdb table, and some are missing; sequencing was by immunoSEQ multiplex PCR. The profile shows tens of thousands of clones, about 85% of them singletons. This sample comprised CD4+ or CD8+ T cells sorted from blood, obtained in a trial of the OX40 agonist ivuxolimab. Receptors were obtained from an adult with an advanced solid tumor such as melanoma, head and neck, liver or kidney cancer.

The CDR3 protein is CSVGEEETQYF. The CDR3 DNA is TGCAGCGTAGGAGAGGAGGAGACCCAGTACTTC. V and J are TRBV29-1 and TRBJ2-5; unclear D gene. Trimming removed 6 bases at V and 5 bases at J, with 10 bases between. The CDR3 spans 11 residues. Looked up from germline, CDR1 is SQVTM and CDR2 is ANQGSEA. Based on the CDR3 plus reference TRBV29-1 and TRBJ2-5, the full variable domain is SAVISQKPSRDICQRGTSLTIQCQVDSQVTMMFWYRQQPGQSLTLIATANQGSEATYESGFVIDKFPISRPNLTFSTLTVSNMSPEDSSIYLCSVGEEETQYFGPGTRLLVL.

This clone has more than one count but fewer than ten. The chain joins TRBV13 to TRBJ1-2; D remains unclear. The CDR3 length is 11 residues. Trimming shortened V by 0 bases and J by 8 bases, and 4 bases separated the two germline ends. Germline V gene lookup returns CDR1 PRHDT and CDR2 FYEKMQ (reference sequence). CDR3 residues: CASSLGTGYTF. CDR3 DNA sequence: TGTGCCAGCAGCTTAGGCACCGGCTACACCTTC.

As concerns this clone: One end of the junction fails to match germline, which may point to a read error. This chain connects TRBV7-7 to TRBJ2-7, with 7 bases fitting TRBD2. This CDR3 spans 15 amino acids. The germline V gene has CDR1 SSHAT and CDR2 FNYEAQ (reference sequence). CDR3 sequence: CASSLEVAGSYEQYF. CDR3 coding DNA: TGTGCTAGCAGCTTAGAGGTAGCGGGCTCCTACGAGCAGTACTTC. The whole variable domain, filled in from reference TRBV7-7 and TRBJ2-7, reads GAGVSQSPRYKVTKRGQDVTLRCDPISSHATLYWYQQALGQGPEFLTYFNYEAQPDKSGLPSDRFSAERPEGSISTLTIQRTEQRDSAMYRCASSLEVAGSYEQYFGPGTRLTVT.

The chain is built from TRBV5-1 and TRBJ2-1; 7 nucleotides agree with TRBD2. Trimming took 0 bases from V and 0 from J; bases not matched to a gene: 3. Germline assignment: CDR1 SGHRS and CDR2 YFSETQ. CDR3 size: 16 residues. In DNA form, the CDR3 reads TGCGCCAGCAGCTTGGCGGGAGGCCCCTCCTACAATGAGCAGTTCTTC. It yields the protein CASSLAGGPSYNEQFF.

V and J are TRBV7-9 and TRBJ1-2; 8 nucleotides line up with TRBD1. V lost 8 bases to trimming and J lost 7 bases; unmatched junction nucleotides: 9. The CDR3 spans 13 residues. Germline V CDR1 and CDR2: SEHNR, FQNEAQ (reference sequence). Here the CDR3 DNA reads TGTGCCAGCTCGGATCAGGGGGCGGGTGGCTACACCTTC. Protein sequence: CASSDQGAGGYTF.

This chain joins TRBV6-4 and TRBJ2-3; possibly TRBD2 for D (6 bases). This CDR3 contains 13 residues. CDR1 MRHNA and CDR2 SNTAGT come from the germline V gene. Trimming left V 4 bases short and J 5 bases short, with 10 bases between. This CDR3 reads CASSVGGGDTQYF. As DNA, the CDR3 is TGTGCCAGCAGTGTCGGGGGTGGAGATACGCAGTATTTT.

The chain joins TRBV6-6 to TRBJ1-2; D is perhaps TRBD1 (5 bases). CDR1 and CDR2 from the germline V gene are MNHNY and SVGAGI (reference sequence). Deletions cut 5 bases from V and 4 bases from J, with 11 bases between. The CDR3 sequence is 13 residues long. CDR3 coding DNA: TGTGCCAGCAGTCTCGACAGAACCTATGGCTACACCTTC. Amino acid sequence: CASSLDRTYGYTF.

The V call is TRBV5-1, the J call TRBJ2-5; 13 positions agree with TRBD2. The DNA end is a closer match to TRBJ2-7, so the J assignment may be wrong. Looked up from germline, CDR1 is SGHRS and CDR2 is YFSETQ. CDR3 length: 16 amino acids. CDR3 amino acids: CASSPGLAGLSYEQYF. For the CDR3, the DNA is TGCGCCAGCAGCCCGGGACTAGCGGGGCTCTCCTACGAGCAGTACTTC.

This chain uses TRBV9 with TRBJ2-2; D gene ambiguous. Germline lookup yields CDR1 SGDLS and CDR2 YYNGEE. V was pared by 0 bases and J by 1 base, with 10 bases between. This CDR3 has 16 residues. CDR3 loop: CASSVDDSLNTGELFF. CDR3 in DNA: TGTGCCAGCAGCGTAGATGATAGCCTGAACACCGGGGAGCTGTTTTTT.

This chain uses TRBV19 with TRBJ2-1; D may be TRBD2 (6 bases). The length of the CDR3 is 16 residues. CDR1 and CDR2 from the germline V gene are LNHDA and SQIVND (reference sequence). Trimming shortened V by 2 bases and J by 6 bases, and 17 bases separated the two germline ends. CDR3 sequence: CASSIKVGAGFNEQFF. The CDR3 DNA reads as TGTGCCAGTAGTATAAAGGTCGGGGCGGGATTCAATGAGCAGTTCTTC.